This TCR beta chain derives from a study of blood T cell repertoires in COVID-19. Clones were read by immunoSEQ multiplex PCR, and TCRdb kept only the in-frame ones, dropping some. The sample carries 45,000 to 65,000 clones, about 77% recorded once. With V trimmed by 3 bases and J by 1 base, 5 bases remained unmatched. Germline V gene lookup returns CDR1 KGHSH and CDR2 LQKENI. The CDR3 sequence is 15 residues long. V usage is TRBV18 and J usage is TRBJ1-1; 7 nucleotides agree with TRBD1. This sequence was found in a man between 65 and 85 years old with active or convalescent COVID-19. The specimen sequenced was peripheral blood. Here the CDR3 DNA reads TGTGCCAGCTCACCCGGTGCAGGGGGGAACACTGAAGCTTTCTTT. Protein sequence: CASSPGAGGNTEAFF.